The 15 T cell receptor beta chains in this list originate from one sample, sequenced in a study of blood T cell repertoires in COVID-19 (dated by TCRdb to about 2020). Library preparation was by the immunoSEQ multiplex PCR assay. The table was pulled from immuneACCESS by TCRdb, which kept in-frame rearrangements only. Such tables lose some clones; where checked, under half of the loss comes from unresolved V genes, and the rest has no known cause. The sample table lists approximately 200,000 clones, 88% of them with a count of one. The top ten clones comprise more than 3.5% of the sample. Sequences were obtained from peripheral blood. Receptor source: a woman aged 30 to 39 with acute or convalescent COVID-19.

The chain links TRBV28 to TRBJ1-2, with D possibly TRBD1 on 5 matching bases. Germline CDR1 reads MDHEN; CDR2 reads SYDVKM. This CDR3 has 13 residues. The germline V and J ends were trimmed by 6 bases and 7 bases, with 15 bases remaining between them. CDR3 coding DNA: TGTGCCAGCAGCCCGGGACTCCGGCGTGGCTACACCTTC. Protein sequence: CASSPGLRRGYTF.

The chain employs TRBV6-5 and TRBJ2-7; 10 nucleotides align to TRBD2. The CDR3 has 15 residues. Germline CDR1 MNHEY, CDR2 SVGAGI. Trimming removed 5 bases from V and 3 bases from J; junction bases left unmatched: 7. The CDR3 region is CASSPVSGRNYEQYF. Written as DNA, the CDR3 is TGTGCCAGCAGTCCCGTTAGCGGGAGGAACTACGAGCAGTACTTC.

V usage is TRBV6-1 and J usage is TRBJ1-5; D might be TRBD1 (6 bases). Germline values: CDR1 MNHNS, CDR2 SASEGT. The V end was cut by 0 bases, the J end by 4 bases, with 10 bases between. The CDR3 consists of 15 residues. CDR3 DNA sequence: TGTGCCAGCAGTGAAGCGCCAGGGGAGAATCAGCCCCAGCATTTT. Its protein is CASSEAPGENQPQHF.

The chain is built from TRBV7-9 and TRBJ2-2; D is ambiguous. From germline, CDR1 is SEHNR and CDR2 FQNEAQ (reference sequence). V gave up 2 bases and J gave up 6 bases, with 7 bases separating them. CDR3 length: 13 residues. The CDR3 DNA is TGTGCCAGCAGCTTACTAGAATCCGGGGAGCTGTTTTTT. This gives the protein CASSLLESGELFF.

This clone was seen a handful of times. This chain connects TRBV30 to TRBJ1-2; TRBD1 is a possible D gene (5 bases). Trimming shortened V by 0 bases and J by 10 bases, and 9 bases separated the two germline ends. The CDR3 extends over 11 amino acids. CDR1 is GTSNPN and CDR2 is SVGIG in the germline V gene (reference sequence). The CDR3 here is CAWSVGADYTF. The CDR3 nucleotides read TGTGCCTGGAGTGTTGGGGCCGACTACACCTTC. The entire variable domain, with the rest obtained from reference TRBV30 and TRBJ1-2, is as follows: SQTIHQWPATLVQPVGSPLSLECTVEGTSNPNLYWYRQAAGRGLQLLFYSVGIGQISSEVPQNLSASRPQDRQFILSSKKLLLSDSGFYLCAWSVGADYTFGSGTRLTVV.

The chain recombines TRBV10-3 with TRBJ2-2, with D tentatively TRBD1 (5 bases). With 7 bases removed from V and 1 base from J, the gap between germline ends came to 10 bases. CDR3 length equals 14 residues. Per germline, CDR1 ENHRY and CDR2 SYGVKD. The CDR3 bases are TGTGCCATCAATTCGGACAAGAACACCGGGGAGCTGTTTTTT. Protein: CAINSDKNTGELFF.

The V and J genes are TRBV9 and TRBJ2-7; D possibly corresponds to TRBD2 (7 bases). Germline-derived CDR1 and CDR2 are SGDLS and YYNGEE. This CDR3 is built from 16 residues. V lost 4 bases, J lost 7 bases, and 24 bases lay in between. CDR3 sequence (DNA): TGTGCCAGCAGCCCCCGGATGGGGGCGGGAGTTCGGGAGCAGTACTTC. Its protein product is CASSPRMGAGVREQYF. Variable domain in full (rest from reference TRBV9 and TRBJ2-7): DSGVTQTPKHLITATGQRVTLRCSPRSGDLSVYWYQQSLDQGLQFLIQYYNGEERAKGNILERFSAQQFPDLHSELNLSSLELGDSALYFCASSPRMGAGVREQYFGPGTRLTVT.

This chain joins TRBV5-1 and TRBJ2-1, with 7 bases lining up with TRBD2. This CDR3 spans 14 amino acids. Germline V gene sequence: CDR1 SGHRS, CDR2 YFSETQ. V trimming: 8 bases; J trimming: 5 bases; junction bases outside the gene matches: 10. The CDR3: CASTGTTINNEQFF. The CDR3 region has the DNA TGCGCCAGTACTGGGACTACAATTAACAATGAGCAGTTCTTC.

This sequence joins TRBV6-2 or TRBV6-3 and TRBJ2-5; 8 bases are a match to TRBD2. The CDR3 extends over 14 amino acids. CDR1 MNHEY and CDR2 SVGEGT come from the germline V gene. V shed 4 bases and J 5 bases; nucleotides not matched to a gene: 6. This chain's CDR3 is CASSSGTRAETQYF. The DNA of the CDR3 is TGTGCCAGCAGTTCCGGGACTAGAGCCGAGACCCAGTACTTC.

This chain joins TRBV18 and TRBJ2-1; the D gene is possibly TRBD2 (5 bases). CDR1 is KGHSH, CDR2 LQKENI, per germline. V shed 6 bases and J shed 9 bases, with 12 bases lying between them. This CDR3 is built from 12 residues. Here the CDR3 reads CASSQLDAEQFF. CDR3 DNA: TGTGCCAGCTCCCAACTAGACGCTGAGCAGTTCTTC.

In its sample, this clone was seen once. This CDR3 is CASSAGAGGTEAFF. The CDR3 DNA follows: TGTGCCAGCAGCGCCGGGGCAGGGGGCACTGAAGCTTTCTTT. The rearrangement uses TRBV9 and TRBJ1-1; 7 positions agree with TRBD1. CDR3 length: 14 amino acids. V lost 3 bases, J lost 4 bases, and 6 bases stayed unmatched. Looked up from germline, CDR1 is SGDLS and CDR2 is YYNGEE.

The V gene is TRBV6-1, the J gene TRBJ2-7; 11 bases match TRBD1. Trimming removed 2 bases from V and 5 bases from J; junction bases left unmatched: 5. This CDR3 region has 15 residues. Germline CDR1 MNHNS, CDR2 SASEGT. In DNA form, the CDR3 reads TGTGCCAGCAGTGAAAGGGGGGACAGGGGGGACGAGCAGTACTTC. It is translated as CASSERGDRGDEQYF.

The CDR3 region has the DNA TGCGCCAGCAGCCCAGTAGCGGGAGGGGTGGAGACCCAGTACTTC. Residues: CASSPVAGGVETQYF. The chain uses TRBV5-1 and TRBJ2-5; 11 bases are a match to TRBD2. There are 15 residues in the CDR3. CDR1 is SGHRS and CDR2 is YFSETQ in the germline V gene. The J segment lost 5 bases and the V segment lost 4 bases, leaving 7 bases of the junction unmatched.

A word on this clone: Other nucleotide sequences from this sample produce the same CDR3. The chain uses TRBV3-1 (or the pseudogene TRBV3-2) and TRBJ2-5; D remains unclear. The germline gives CDR1 LGHDT, CDR2 YNNKEL (reference sequence). Trimming pared 0 bases from V and 5 bases from J, leaving 4 bases between. This CDR3 has 12 residues. The CDR3 sequence: CASSQDRETQYF. CDR3 nucleotide sequence: TGTGCCAGCAGCCAAGACAGGGAGACCCAGTACTTC.

This chain connects TRBV6-5 to TRBJ2-7, with 8 bases lining up with TRBD2. Germline loops: CDR1 MNHEY, CDR2 SVGAGI. This CDR3 has 14 amino acids. The V and J ends lost 8 bases and 2 bases, in that order; junction bases with no gene match: 8. DNA for the CDR3: TGTGCCAGCCGCATTACTAGCGGTCCCTACGAGCAGTACTTC. Translated: CASRITSGPYEQYF.